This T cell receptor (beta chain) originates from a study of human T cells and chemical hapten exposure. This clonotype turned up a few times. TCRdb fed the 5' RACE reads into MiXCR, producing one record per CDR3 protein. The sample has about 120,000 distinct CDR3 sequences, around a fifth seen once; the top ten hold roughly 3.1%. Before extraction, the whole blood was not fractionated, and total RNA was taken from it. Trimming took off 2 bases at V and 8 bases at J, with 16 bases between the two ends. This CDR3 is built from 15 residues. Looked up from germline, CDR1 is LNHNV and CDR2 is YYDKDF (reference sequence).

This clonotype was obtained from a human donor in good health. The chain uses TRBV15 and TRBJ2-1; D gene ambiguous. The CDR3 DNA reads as TGTGCCACCAGCAGAAGGGCTTCTAACCAGGATGAGCAGTTCTTC. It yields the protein CATSRRASNQDEQFF.